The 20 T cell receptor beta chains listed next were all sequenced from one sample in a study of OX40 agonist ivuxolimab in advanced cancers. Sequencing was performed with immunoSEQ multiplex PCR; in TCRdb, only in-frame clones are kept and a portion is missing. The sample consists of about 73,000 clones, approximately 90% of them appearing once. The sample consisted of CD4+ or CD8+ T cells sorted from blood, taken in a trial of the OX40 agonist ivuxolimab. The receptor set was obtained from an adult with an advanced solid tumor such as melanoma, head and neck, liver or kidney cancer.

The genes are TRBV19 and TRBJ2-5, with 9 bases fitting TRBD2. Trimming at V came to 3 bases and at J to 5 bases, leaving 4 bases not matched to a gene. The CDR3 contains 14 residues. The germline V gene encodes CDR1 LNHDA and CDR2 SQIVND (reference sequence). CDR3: CASSILAGGETQYF. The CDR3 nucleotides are TGTGCCAGTAGTATTCTCGCGGGAGGGGAGACCCAGTACTTC. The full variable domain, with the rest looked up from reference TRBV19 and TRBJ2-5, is DGGITQSPKYLFRKEGQNVTLSCEQNLNHDAMYWYRQDPGQGLRLIYYSQIVNDFQKGDIAEGYSVSREKKESFPLTVTSAQKNPTAFYLCASSILAGGETQYFGPGTRLLVL.

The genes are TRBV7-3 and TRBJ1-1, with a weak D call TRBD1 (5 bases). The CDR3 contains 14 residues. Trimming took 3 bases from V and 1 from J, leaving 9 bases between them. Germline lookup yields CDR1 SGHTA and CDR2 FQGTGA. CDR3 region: CASSLGTPNTEAFF. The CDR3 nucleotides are TGTGCCAGCAGCTTGGGGACCCCGAACACTGAAGCTTTCTTT. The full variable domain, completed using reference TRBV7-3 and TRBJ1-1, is GAGVSQTPSNKVTEKGKYVELRCDPISGHTALYWYRQSLGQGPEFLIYFQGTGAADDSGLPNDRFFAVRPEGSVSTLKIQRTERGDSAVYLCASSLGTPNTEAFFGQGTRLTVV.

Here the CDR3 DNA reads TGCGCCAGCAGCTCTCGCCAGGGTGGTCAGCCCCAGCATTTT. Encoded protein: CASSSRQGGQPQHF. The rearrangement links TRBV5-1 to TRBJ1-5; D perhaps matches TRBD1 (5 bases). CDR3 length: 14 residues. Germline V gene lookup returns CDR1 SGHRS and CDR2 YFSETQ. V lost 3 bases and J 6 bases, leaving 13 bases between the germline ends.

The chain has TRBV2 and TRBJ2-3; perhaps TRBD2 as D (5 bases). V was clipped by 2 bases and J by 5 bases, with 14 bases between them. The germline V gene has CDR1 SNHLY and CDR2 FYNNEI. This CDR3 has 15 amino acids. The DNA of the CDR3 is TGTGCCAGCAGTGAAAGTCGGCGGGTGGGAGATACGCAGTATTTT. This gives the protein CASSESRRVGDTQYF.

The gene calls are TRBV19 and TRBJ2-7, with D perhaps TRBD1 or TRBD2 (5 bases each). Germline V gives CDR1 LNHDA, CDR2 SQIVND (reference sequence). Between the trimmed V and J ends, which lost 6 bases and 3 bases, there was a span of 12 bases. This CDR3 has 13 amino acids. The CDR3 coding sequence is TGTGCCAGTAGCAGGGACGTCTACTACGAGCAGTACTTC. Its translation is CASSRDVYYEQYF. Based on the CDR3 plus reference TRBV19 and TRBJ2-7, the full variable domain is DGGITQSPKYLFRKEGQNVTLSCEQNLNHDAMYWYRQDPGQGLRLIYYSQIVNDFQKGDIAEGYSVSREKKESFPLTVTSAQKNPTAFYLCASSRDVYYEQYFGPGTRLTVT.

In nucleotides, the CDR3 is TGTGCCAGCTGCCCGACCGCGGGAATTAGCACAGATACGCAGTATTTT. Amino acid sequence: CASCPTAGISTDTQYF. J is TRBJ2-3 and V is TRBV2; maybe TRBD2 (6 bases). Trimming stripped 8 bases from V and 0 bases from J, with 18 bases between. The CDR3 extends over 16 amino acids. CDR1 is SNHLY, CDR2 FYNNEI, per germline.

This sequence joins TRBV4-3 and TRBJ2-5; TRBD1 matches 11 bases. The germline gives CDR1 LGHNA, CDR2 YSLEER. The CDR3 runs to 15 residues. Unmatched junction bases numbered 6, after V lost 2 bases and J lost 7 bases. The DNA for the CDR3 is TGCGCCAGCAGCCAACGGACAGGGGGCGAGGGGACCCAGTACTTC. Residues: CASSQRTGGEGTQYF.

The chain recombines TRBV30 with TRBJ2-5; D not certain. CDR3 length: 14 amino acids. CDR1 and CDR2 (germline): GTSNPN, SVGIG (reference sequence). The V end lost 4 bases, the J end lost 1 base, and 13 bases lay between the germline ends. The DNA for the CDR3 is TGTGCCTGGACAAAGCTACGGATCCAAGAGACCCAGTACTTC. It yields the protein CAWTKLRIQETQYF.

Written as DNA, the CDR3 is TGTGCCAGCAGCCTGACTAGCGGGAGGGCTTACGAGCAGTACTTC. This sequence encodes CASSLTSGRAYEQYF. V usage is TRBV27 and J usage is TRBJ2-7, with 14 bases matching TRBD2. V gave up 6 bases and J gave up 4 bases; unmatched junction bases: 5. The CDR3 spans 15 residues. Germline V gene data show CDR1 as MNHEY and CDR2 as SMNVEV (reference sequence).

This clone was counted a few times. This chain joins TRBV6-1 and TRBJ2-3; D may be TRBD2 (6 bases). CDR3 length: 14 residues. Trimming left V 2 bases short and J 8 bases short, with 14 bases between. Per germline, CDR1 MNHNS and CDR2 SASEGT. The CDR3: CASSESILGGTQYF. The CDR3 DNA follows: TGTGCCAGCAGTGAATCCATACTGGGGGGTACGCAGTATTTT.

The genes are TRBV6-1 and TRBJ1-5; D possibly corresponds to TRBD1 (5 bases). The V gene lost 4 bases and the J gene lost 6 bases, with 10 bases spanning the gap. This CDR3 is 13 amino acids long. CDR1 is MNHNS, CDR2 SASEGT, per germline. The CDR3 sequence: CASSGEGIQPQHF. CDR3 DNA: TGTGCCAGCAGTGGCGAGGGGATTCAGCCCCAGCATTTT.

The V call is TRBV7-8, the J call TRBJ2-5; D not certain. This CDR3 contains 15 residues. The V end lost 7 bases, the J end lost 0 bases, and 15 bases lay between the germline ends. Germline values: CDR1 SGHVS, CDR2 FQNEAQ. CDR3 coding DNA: TGTGCCAGCACCGTAAGGTCTCGCGACCAAGAGACCCAGTACTTC. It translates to CASTVRSRDQETQYF.

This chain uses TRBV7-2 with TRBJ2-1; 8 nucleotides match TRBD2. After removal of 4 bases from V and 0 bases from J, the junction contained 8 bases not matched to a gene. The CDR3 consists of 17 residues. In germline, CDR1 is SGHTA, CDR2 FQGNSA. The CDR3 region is CASSSVPGGSSYNEQFF. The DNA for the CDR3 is TGTGCCAGCAGCTCCGTCCCGGGAGGGAGCTCCTACAATGAGCAGTTCTTC.

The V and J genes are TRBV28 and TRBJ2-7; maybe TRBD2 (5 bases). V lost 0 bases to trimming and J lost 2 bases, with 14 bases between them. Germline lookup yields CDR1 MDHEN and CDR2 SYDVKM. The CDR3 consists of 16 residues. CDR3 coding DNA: TGTGCCAGCAGTTTATGGTTTGCGGGCAGCACCTACGAGCAGTACTTC. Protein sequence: CASSLWFAGSTYEQYF.

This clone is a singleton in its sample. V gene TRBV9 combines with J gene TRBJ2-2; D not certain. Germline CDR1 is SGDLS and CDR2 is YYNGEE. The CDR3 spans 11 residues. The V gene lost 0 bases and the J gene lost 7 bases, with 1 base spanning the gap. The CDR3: CASSVGGELFF. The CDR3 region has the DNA TGTGCCAGCAGCGTAGGCGGGGAGCTGTTTTTT.

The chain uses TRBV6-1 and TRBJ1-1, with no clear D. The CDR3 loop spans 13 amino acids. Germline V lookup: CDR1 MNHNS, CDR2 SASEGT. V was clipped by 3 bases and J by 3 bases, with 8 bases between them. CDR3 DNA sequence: TGTGCCAGCAGTGATGGCTGGGACACTGAAGCTTTCTTT. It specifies CASSDGWDTEAFF.

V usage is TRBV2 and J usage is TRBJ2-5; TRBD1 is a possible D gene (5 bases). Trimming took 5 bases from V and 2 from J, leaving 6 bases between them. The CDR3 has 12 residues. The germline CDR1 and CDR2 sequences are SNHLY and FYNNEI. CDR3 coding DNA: TGTGCCAGCAGTCAGGGTCAAGAGACCCAGTACTTC. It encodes CASSQGQETQYF.

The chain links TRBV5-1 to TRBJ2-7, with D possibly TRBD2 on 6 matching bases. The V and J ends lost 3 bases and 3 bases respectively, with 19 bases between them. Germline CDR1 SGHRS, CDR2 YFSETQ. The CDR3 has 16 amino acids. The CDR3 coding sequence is TGCGCCAGCAGCTACGGTACCGGGAGACCAAACTACGAGCAGTACTTC. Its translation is CASSYGTGRPNYEQYF. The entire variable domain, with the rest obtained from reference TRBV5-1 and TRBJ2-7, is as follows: KAGVTQTPRYLIKTRGQQVTLSCSPISGHRSVSWYQQTPGQGLQFLFEYFSETQRNKGNFPGRFSGRQFSNSRSEMNVSTLELGDSALYLCASSYGTGRPNYEQYFGPGTRLTVT.

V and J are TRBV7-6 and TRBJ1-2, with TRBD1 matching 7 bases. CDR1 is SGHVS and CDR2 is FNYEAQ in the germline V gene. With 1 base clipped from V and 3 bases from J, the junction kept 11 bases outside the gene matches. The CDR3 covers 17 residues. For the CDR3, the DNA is TGTGCCAGCAGCTTAGTCCCGGGACAGCCCCTTGACTATGGCTACACCTTC. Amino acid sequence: CASSLVPGQPLDYGYTF.

DNA for the CDR3: TGTGCCAGCAGGGGACAGGGAGGCTACGAGCAGTACTTC. Its protein product is CASRGQGGYEQYF. This chain links TRBV28 with TRBJ2-7; 9 nucleotides align to TRBD1. The trim removed 6 bases at V and 3 bases at J, leaving 3 bases unmatched. Per the germline V gene, CDR1 is MDHEN and CDR2 is SYDVKM. The CDR3 has 13 residues.